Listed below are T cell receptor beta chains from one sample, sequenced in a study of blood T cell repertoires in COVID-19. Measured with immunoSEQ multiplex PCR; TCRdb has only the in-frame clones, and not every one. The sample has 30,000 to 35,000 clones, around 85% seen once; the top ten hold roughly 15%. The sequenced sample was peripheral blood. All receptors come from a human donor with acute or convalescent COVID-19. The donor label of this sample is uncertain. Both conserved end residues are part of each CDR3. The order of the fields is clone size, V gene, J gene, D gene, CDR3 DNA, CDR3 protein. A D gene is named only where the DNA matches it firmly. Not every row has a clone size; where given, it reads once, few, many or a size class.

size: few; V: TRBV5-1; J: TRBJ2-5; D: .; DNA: TGCGCCAGCAGCTTGTTAAGCGGGCCGGAAGAGACCCAGTACTTC; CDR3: CASSLLSGPEETQYF
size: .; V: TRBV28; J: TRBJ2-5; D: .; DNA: TGTGCCAGCAGTTCAGGGCACGAGACCCAGTACTTC; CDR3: CASSSGHETQYF
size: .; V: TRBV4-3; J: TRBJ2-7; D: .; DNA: TGCGCCAGCAGCCAAGAACCCAGGGACTCCTACGAGCAGTACTTC; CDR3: CASSQEPRDSYEQYF
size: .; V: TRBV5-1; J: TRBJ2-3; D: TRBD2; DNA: TGCGCCAGCAGCAGCCTCCCGGGAGGCGGCGCAGATACGCAGTATTTT; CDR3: CASSSLPGGGADTQYF
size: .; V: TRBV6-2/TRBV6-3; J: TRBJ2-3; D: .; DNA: TGTGCCAGCAGTCAATCGCTGTGGGGGGCAGATACGCAGTATTTT; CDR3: CASSQSLWGADTQYF
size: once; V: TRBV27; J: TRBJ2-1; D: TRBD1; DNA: TGTGCCAGCAGGGACAGGGGGAATGAGCAGTTCTTC; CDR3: CASRDRGNEQFF
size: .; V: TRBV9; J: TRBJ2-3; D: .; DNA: TGTGCCAGCAGCGTATTTGAGTATAGCACAGATACGCAGTATTTT; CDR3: CASSVFEYSTDTQYF
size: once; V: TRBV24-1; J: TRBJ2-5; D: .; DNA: TGTGCCACCAGTGGTTGGGGGGGCGCCGGGGAAGAGACCCAGTACTTC; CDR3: CATSGWGGAGEETQYF
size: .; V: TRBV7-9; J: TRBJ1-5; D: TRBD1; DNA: TGTGCCAGCAGCTCATTGACAGGGGAAGGCAATCAGCCCCAGCATTTT; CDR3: CASSSLTGEGNQPQHF
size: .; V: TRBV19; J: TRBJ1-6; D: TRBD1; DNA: TGTGCCAGCTCCTCGACAGGGCCAAATTCACCCCTCCACTTT; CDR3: CASSSTGPNSPLHF
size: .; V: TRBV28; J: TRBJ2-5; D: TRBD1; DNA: TGTGCCAGCAGCAACAACCGTTTCGGGACAGGGCAAGAGACCCAGTACTTC; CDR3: CASSNNRFGTGQETQYF
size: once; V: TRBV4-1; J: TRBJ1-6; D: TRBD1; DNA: TGCGCCACGTCGACAGGGGGCAGGGCTGGGCGTTCACCCCTCCACTTT; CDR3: CATSTGGRAGRSPLHF
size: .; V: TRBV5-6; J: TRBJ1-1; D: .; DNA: TGTGCCAGCCAAGACAGGCCCTCGACCATGAACACTGAAGCTTTCTTT; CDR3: CASQDRPSTMNTEAFF
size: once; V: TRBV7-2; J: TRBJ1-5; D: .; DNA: TGTGCCAGCAGCCAAGACAGTAGCAGCAATCAGCCCCAGCATTTT; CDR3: CASSQDSSSNQPQHF
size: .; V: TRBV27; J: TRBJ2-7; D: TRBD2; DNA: TGTGCCAGCAGTAGAAAAGGACTAGCGGGAGAGTACGAGCAGTACTTC; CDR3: CASSRKGLAGEYEQYF
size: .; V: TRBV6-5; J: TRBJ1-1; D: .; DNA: TGTGCCAGCGGAATGACAGCGAACACTGAAGCTTTCTTT; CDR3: CASGMTANTEAFF
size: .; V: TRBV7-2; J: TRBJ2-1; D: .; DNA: TGTGCCAGCACCTGGACTCTATACAATGAGCAGTTCTTC; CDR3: CASTWTLYNEQFF
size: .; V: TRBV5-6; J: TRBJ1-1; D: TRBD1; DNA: TGTGCCAGCAGCTTGGCCCAGGGGACAGGGGTAACTTTCTTT; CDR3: CASSLAQGTGVTFF
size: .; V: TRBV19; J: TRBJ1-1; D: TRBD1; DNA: TGTGCCAGTAGCCTGACAGGGAGGACTGAAGCTTTCTTT; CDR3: CASSLTGRTEAFF
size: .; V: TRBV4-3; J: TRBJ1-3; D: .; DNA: TGCGCCAGCAGCCAAGATTTCACTAGCTCTGGAAACACCATATATTTT; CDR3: CASSQDFTSSGNTIYF
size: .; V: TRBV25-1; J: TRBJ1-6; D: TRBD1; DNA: TGTGCCAGCAGTTCGACAGGGGAACTCTCCCTCCACTTT; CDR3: CASSSTGELSLHF
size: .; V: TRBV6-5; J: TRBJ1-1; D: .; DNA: TGTGCCAGCAGTCGGGGTAGGAGCATGAACACTGAAGCTTTCTTT; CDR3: CASSRGRSMNTEAFF
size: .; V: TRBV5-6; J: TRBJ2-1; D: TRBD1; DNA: TGTGCCAGCAGAGGGGGCGGAAATGAGCAGTTCTTC; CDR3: CASRGGGNEQFF
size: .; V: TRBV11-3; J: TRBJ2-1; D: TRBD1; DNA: TGTGCCAGCAGCCCTCTGTGGAACAGGGGGCAATTCGATGAGCAGTTCTTC; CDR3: CASSPLWNRGQFDEQFF
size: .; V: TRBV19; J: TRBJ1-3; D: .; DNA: TGTGCCAGTGCAAACAGGTTAGCCCAAATCTCTGGAAACACCATATATTTT; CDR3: CASANRLAQISGNTIYF
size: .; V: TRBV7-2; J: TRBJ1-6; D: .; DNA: TGTGCCAGCAGCCCCGAGAGCTCCTATAATTCACCCCTCCACTTT; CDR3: CASSPESSYNSPLHF
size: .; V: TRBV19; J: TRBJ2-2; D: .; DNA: TGTGCCAGTACGCGGAGGCAAACCGGGGAGCTGTTTTTT; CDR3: CASTRRQTGELFF
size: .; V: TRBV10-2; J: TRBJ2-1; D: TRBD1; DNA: TGCGCCAGCAGTGAGGACAGGGGGCACAATGAGCAGTTCTTC; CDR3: CASSEDRGHNEQFF
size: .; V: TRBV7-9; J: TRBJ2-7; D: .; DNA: TGTGCCAGCAGCTTTCCGGGATCCCCTTACGAGCAGTACTTC; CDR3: CASSFPGSPYEQYF
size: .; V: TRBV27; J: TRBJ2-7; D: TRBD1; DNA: TGTGCCAGCAGTTGGACAGGCTTCTCCTACGAGCAGTACTTC; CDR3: CASSWTGFSYEQYF
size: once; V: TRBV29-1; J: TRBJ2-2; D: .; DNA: TGCAGCGCCCCAGGGGACACCGGGGAGCTGTTTTTT; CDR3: CSAPGDTGELFF
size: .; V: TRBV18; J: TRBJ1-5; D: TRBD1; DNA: TGTGCCAGCTCACCGGACAGGAGTCAGCCCCAGCATTTT; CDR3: CASSPDRSQPQHF
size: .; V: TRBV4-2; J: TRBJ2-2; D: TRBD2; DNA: TGTGCCAGCAGCCAACCTAGCGGGGGGAACACCGGGGAGCTGTTTTTT; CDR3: CASSQPSGGNTGELFF
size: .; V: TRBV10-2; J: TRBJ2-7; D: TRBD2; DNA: TGCGCCAGCAGGAGCGGGGGGGCGGGGCTAGACGAGCAGTACTTC; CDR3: CASRSGGAGLDEQYF
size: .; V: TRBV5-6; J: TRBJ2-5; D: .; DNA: TGTGCCAGCAGCTTGATCGGGGGTTCCGAGGAGACCCAGTACTTC; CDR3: CASSLIGGSEETQYF
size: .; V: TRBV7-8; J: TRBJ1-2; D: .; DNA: TGTGCCAGCAGCTTACTTAGAAGTAATGGCTACACCTTC; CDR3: CASSLLRSNGYTF
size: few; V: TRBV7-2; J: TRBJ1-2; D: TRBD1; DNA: TGTGCCAGCAGCTTAGTCGGGACAGGGGATGGCGGGGGCTACACCTTC; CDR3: CASSLVGTGDGGGYTF
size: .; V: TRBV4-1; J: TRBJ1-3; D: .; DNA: TGCGCCAGCAGTCAAGGAGCCATCTCTGGAAACACCATATATTTT; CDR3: CASSQGAISGNTIYF
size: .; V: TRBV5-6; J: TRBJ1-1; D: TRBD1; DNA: TGTGCCAGCAGCTTGGGACAGGGGGCGTGGAACACTGAAGCTTTCTTT; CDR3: CASSLGQGAWNTEAFF
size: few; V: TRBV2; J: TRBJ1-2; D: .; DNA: TGTGCCAGGCAGGAGGGACTAGAGGGCTATGGCTACACCTTC; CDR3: CARQEGLEGYGYTF
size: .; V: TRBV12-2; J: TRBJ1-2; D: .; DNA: TGTGCAAGTCGCCTAAGCCAAATCAGGGGAGAGAATGGCTACACCTTC; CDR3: CASRLSQIRGENGYTF
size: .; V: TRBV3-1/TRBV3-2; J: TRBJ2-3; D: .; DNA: TGTGCCAGCAGCCAGCAGAGCACAGATACGCAGTATTTT; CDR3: CASSQQSTDTQYF
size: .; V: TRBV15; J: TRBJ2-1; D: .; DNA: TGTGCCACCAGCAGGGGGGCCAGCTCCTACAATGAGCAGTTCTTC; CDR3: CATSRGASSYNEQFF
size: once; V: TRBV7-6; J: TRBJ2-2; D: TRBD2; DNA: TGTGCCAGCAGCCGGACTAGCCCTAACACCGGGGAGCTGTTTTTT; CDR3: CASSRTSPNTGELFF
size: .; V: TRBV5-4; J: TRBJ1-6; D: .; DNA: TGTGCCAGCAGCTTGGGGCAGGGAGGTTCACCCCTCCACTTT; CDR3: CASSLGQGGSPLHF
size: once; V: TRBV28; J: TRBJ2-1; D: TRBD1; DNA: TGTGCCAGCAGCTACCTTTCGTGGCAGGGGGCTAATGAGCAGTTCTTC; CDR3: CASSYLSWQGANEQFF